One T cell receptor (beta chain) is described in this entry. As yet, its antigen is unknown. This sample is part of a study of cytomegalovirus exposure and HLA in healthy donors. Findings and caveats of the study: In an earlier analysis, in some 600 donors, most V segments appeared productive either ~90% or ~30% of the time. There were about 160 TCR beta chains listed as cytomegalovirus-associated.

The PCR ran on 60 Vbeta and 13 Jbeta primers. Measured with immunoSEQ multiplex PCR; TCRdb has only the in-frame clones, and not every one. The table includes some 130,000 clones, around 77% detected once. The V segment lost 0 bases and the J segment 7 bases; nucleotides outside the gene matches: 7. CDR3 length: 16 residues. In germline, CDR1 is SGHRS, CDR2 YFSETQ. The sample consisted of PBMCs. The chain joins TRBV5-1 to TRBJ2-2; 9 nucleotides match TRBD2. The origin of this receptor is a man aged 45-60 years in good health and CMV-seronegative. The CDR3 loop is CASSLVPSGKVGELFF. Here the CDR3 DNA reads TGCGCCAGCAGCTTGGTTCCTAGCGGGAAGGTCGGGGAGCTGTTTTTT.